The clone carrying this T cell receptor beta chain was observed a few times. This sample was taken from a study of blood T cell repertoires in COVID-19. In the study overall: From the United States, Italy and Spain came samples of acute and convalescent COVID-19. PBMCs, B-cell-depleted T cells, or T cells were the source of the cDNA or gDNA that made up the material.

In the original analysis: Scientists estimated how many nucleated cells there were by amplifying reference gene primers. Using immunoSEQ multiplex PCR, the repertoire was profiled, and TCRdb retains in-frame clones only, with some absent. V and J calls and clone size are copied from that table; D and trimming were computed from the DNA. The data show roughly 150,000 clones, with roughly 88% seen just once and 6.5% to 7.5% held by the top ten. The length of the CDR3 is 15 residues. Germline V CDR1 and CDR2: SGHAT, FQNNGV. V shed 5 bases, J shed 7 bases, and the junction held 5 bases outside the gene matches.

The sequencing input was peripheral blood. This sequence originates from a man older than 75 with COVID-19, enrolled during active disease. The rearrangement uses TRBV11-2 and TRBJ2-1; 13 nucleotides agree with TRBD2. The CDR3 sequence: CASSLGLAGKNEQFF. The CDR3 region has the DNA TGTGCCAGCAGCCTGGGACTAGCGGGGAAAAATGAGCAGTTCTTC.